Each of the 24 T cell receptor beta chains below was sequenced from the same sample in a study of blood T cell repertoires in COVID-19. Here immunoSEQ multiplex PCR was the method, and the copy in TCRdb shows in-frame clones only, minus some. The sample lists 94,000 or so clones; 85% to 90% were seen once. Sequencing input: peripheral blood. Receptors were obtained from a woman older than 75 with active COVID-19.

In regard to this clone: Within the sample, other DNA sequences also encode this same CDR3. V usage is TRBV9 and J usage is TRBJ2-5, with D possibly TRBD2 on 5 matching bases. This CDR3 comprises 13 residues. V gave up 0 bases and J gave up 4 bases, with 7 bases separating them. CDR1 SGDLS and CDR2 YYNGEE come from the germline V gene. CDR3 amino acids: CASSVGGPETQYF. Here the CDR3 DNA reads TGTGCCAGCAGCGTAGGAGGGCCAGAGACCCAGTACTTC.

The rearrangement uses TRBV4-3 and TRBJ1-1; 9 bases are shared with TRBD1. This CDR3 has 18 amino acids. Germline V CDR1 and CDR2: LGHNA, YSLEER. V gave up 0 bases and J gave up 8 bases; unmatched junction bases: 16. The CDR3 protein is CASSQEAGTGSSWSEAFF. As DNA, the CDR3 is TGCGCCAGCAGCCAAGAGGCAGGGACAGGGAGTTCCTGGTCCGAAGCTTTCTTT.

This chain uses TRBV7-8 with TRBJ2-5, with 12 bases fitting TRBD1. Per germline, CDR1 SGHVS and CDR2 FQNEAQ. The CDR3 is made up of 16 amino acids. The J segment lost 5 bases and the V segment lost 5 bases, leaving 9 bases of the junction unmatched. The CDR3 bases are TGTGCCAGCAGCCGTCCGGGACAGGGGGCCCGGGAGACCCAGTACTTC. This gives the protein CASSRPGQGARETQYF.

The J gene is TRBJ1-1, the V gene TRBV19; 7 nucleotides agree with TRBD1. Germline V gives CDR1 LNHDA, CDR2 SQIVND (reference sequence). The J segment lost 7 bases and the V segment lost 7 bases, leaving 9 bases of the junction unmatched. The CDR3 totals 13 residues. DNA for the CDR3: TGTGCCAGTACCTACAGGGGTAGGGGTGAAGCTTTCTTT. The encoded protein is CASTYRGRGEAFF.

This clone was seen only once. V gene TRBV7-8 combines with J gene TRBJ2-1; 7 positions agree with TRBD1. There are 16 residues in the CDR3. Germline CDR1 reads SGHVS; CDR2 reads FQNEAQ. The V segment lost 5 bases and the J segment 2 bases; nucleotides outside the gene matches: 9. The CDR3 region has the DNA TGTGCCAGCAGCGCAGGGGGTTATAGCCCCTACAATGAGCAGTTCTTC. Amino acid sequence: CASSAGGYSPYNEQFF. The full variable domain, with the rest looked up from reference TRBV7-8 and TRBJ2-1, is GAGVSQSPRYKVAKRGQDVALRCDPISGHVSLFWYQQALGQGPEFLTYFQNEAQLDKSGLPSDRFFAERPEGSVSTLKIQRTQQEDSAVYLCASSAGGYSPYNEQFFGPGTRLTVL.

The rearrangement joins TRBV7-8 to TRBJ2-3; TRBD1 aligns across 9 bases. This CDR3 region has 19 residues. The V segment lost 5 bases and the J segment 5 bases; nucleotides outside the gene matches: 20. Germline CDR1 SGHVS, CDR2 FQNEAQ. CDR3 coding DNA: TGTGCCAGCAGCCTCACAGGGGGCAAGCTCTTGGGGGAACAAGATACGCAGTATTTT. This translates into CASSLTGGKLLGEQDTQYF. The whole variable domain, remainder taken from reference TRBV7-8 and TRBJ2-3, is GAGVSQSPRYKVAKRGQDVALRCDPISGHVSLFWYQQALGQGPEFLTYFQNEAQLDKSGLPSDRFFAERPEGSVSTLKIQRTQQEDSAVYLCASSLTGGKLLGEQDTQYFGPGTRLTVL.

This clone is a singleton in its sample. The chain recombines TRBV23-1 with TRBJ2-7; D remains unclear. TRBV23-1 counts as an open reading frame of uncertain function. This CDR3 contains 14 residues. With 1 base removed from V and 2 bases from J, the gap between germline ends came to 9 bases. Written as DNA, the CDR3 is TGCGCCAGCAGTCAATGGTACAGACCCTACGAGCAGTACTTC. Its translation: CASSQWYRPYEQYF.

CDR3 DNA sequence: TGTGCCAGCAGCTTAGTGCGACACAGCTCCTACGAGCAGTACTTC. Translating gives CASSLVRHSSYEQYF. This chain uses TRBV7-2 with TRBJ2-7; D gene unclear. The CDR3 is made up of 15 amino acids. V was pared by 1 base and J by 0 bases, with 10 bases between. Germline CDR1 is SGHTA and CDR2 is FQGNSA.

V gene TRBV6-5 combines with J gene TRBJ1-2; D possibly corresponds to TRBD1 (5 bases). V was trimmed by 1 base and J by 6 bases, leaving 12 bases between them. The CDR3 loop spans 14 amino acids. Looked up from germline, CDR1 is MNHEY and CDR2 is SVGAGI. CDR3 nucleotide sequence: TGTGCCAGCAGTTACTTGGGGGGGATGAATGGCTACACCTTC. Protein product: CASSYLGGMNGYTF.

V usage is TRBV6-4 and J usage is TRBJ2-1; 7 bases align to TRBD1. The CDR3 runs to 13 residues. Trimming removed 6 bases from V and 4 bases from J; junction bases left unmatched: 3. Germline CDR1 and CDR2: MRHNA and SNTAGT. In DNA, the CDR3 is TGTGCCAGCAGCCAGGACAGGTACAATGAGCAGTTCTTC. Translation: CASSQDRYNEQFF.

CDR3 DNA: TGCAGCGCCATAAGTCCCGGGGGCTACACCTTC. Amino acids: CSAISPGGYTF. The V call is TRBV29-1, the J call TRBJ1-2; D ambiguous. Between the trimmed V and J ends, which lost 7 bases and 8 bases, there was a span of 14 bases. CDR1 and CDR2 (germline): SQVTM, ANQGSEA. The CDR3 consists of 11 residues.

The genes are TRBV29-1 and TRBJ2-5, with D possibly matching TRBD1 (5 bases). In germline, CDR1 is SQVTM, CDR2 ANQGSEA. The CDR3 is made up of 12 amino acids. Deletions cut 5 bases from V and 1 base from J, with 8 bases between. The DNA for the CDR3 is TGCAGCGTTTCGGACATCCAAGAGACCCAGTACTTC. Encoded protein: CSVSDIQETQYF.

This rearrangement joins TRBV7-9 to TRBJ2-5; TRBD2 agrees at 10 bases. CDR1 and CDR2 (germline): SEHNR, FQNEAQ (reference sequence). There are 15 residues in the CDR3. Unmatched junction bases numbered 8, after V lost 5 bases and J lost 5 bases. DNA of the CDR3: TGTGCCAGCAGCCAGGGGCTAGCGGGGGCGGAGACCCAGTACTTC. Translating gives CASSQGLAGAETQYF.

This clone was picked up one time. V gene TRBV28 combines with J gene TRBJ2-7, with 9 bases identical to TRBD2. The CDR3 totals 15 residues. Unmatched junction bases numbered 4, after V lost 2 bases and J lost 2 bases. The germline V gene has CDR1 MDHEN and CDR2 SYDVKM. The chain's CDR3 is CASSLRSSGTYEQYF. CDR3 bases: TGTGCCAGCAGTTTAAGGTCTAGCGGGACCTACGAGCAGTACTTC.

The CDR3: CASSPQGAGINQPQHF. The CDR3 DNA reads TGTGCCAGCTCACCTCAGGGTGCCGGAATTAATCAGCCCCAGCATTTT. V and J are TRBV18 and TRBJ1-5; a possible D gene is TRBD1 (5 bases). Per germline, CDR1 KGHSH and CDR2 LQKENI. Trimming pared 3 bases from V and 4 bases from J, leaving 16 bases between. The CDR3 is made up of 16 amino acids.

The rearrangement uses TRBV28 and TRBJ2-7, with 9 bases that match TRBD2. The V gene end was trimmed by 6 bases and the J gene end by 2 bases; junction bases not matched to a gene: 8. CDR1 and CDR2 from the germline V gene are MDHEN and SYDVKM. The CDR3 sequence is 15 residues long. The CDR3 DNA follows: TGTGCCAGCAGCTCTTTTAGCGGGAGCCCCTACGAGCAGTACTTC. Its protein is CASSSFSGSPYEQYF.

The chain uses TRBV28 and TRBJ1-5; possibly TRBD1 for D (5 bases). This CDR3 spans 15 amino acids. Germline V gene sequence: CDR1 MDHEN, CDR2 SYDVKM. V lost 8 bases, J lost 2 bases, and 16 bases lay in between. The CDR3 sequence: CASGKIGGGNQPQHF. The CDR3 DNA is TGTGCCAGCGGTAAAATAGGAGGGGGCAATCAGCCCCAGCATTTT.

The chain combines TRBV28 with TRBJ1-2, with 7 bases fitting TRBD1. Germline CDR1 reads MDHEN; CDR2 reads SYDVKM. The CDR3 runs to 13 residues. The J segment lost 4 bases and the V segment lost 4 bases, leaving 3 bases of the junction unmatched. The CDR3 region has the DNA TGTGCCAGCAGTTCGACAGGGTCCTATGGCTACACCTTC. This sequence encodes CASSSTGSYGYTF.

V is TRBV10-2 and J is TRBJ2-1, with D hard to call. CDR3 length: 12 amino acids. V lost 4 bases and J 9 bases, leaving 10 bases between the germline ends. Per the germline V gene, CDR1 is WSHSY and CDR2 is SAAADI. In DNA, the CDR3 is TGCGCCAGCAGTGCCCAGGCAACTGAGCAGTTCTTC. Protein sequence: CASSAQATEQFF.

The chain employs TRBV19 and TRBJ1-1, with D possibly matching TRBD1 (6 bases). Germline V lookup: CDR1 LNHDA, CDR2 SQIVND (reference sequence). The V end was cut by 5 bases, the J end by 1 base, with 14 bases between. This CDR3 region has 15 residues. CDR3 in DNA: TGTGCCAGTAGTGAAGCGACAGGTGGGAACACTGAAGCTTTCTTT. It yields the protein CASSEATGGNTEAFF.

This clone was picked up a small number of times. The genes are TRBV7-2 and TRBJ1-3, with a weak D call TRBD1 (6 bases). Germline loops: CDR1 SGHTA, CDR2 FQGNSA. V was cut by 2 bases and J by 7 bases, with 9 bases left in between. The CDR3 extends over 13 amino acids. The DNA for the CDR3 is TGTGCCAGCAGCTTATCGAGGGGGAACACCATATATTTT. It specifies CASSLSRGNTIYF.

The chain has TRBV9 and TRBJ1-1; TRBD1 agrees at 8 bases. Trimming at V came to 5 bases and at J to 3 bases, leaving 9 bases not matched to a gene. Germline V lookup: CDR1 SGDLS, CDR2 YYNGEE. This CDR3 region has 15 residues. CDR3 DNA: TGTGCCAGCAGTTACCAGGGGGCGCGGGACACTGAAGCTTTCTTT. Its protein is CASSYQGARDTEAFF.

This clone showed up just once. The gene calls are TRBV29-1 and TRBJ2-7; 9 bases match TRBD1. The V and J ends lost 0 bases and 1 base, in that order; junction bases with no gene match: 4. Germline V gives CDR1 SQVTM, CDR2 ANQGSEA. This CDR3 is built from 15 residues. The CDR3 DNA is TGCAGCGTTGAAGATGGGGGGACAGGGTCCTACGAGCAGTACTTC. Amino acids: CSVEDGGTGSYEQYF.

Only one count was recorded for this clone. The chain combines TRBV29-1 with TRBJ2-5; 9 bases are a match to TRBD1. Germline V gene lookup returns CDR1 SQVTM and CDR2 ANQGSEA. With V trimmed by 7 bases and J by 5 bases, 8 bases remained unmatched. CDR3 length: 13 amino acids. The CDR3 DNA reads TGCAGCGCATGGGGACAGGGATTGGAGACCCAGTACTTC. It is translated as CSAWGQGLETQYF.